This T cell receptor beta chain appears in the sequencing data of a study of T cell responses to AZD1222 COVID-19 vaccine (dated by TCRdb to about 2021). Regarding the research as a whole: A total of more than 230 trial participants underwent TCR sequencing, of whom 200 to 220 received two doses of AZD1222 and some 26 received two doses of the MenACWY control vaccine. Trial participants were enrolled by age into subgroups of 18-55, 56-69 and 70-plus years, and approximately 150, 30 and 60 TCR-sequenced participants, respectively, were included in these subgroups. What the research found in general, with its limitations: In the small 56-69-year group, the increase in depth fell short of significance, most likely because of low power. Epitopes outside the regions mutated in the B.1.351 and B.1.1.7 variants were reportedly recognized by nearly half of the unique spike-specific TCRs. The whole spike protein was spanned by vaccine-associated CD4 TCRs, and dominant responses were seen in regions 160-218 and 743-854. Because no day 14 peak-response samples were available, the repertoires could be characterized only after the peak T cell response. Conclusions about previously exposed vaccinees were limited because only six AZD1222 recipients were SARS-CoV-2 seropositive at baseline. Spike-specific TCR breadth and depth rose significantly after two AZD1222 doses compared with day 0 and with MenACWY recipients. Most participants were white British and females outnumbered males, and the authors suggested that clonal diversity may have been underestimated.

With regard to this clone: Its antigen remains undetermined. Per-base quality was not reported, and no clone a single base away is much larger than it.

From the cysteine up to the phenylalanine, the CDR3 has a length of 11 residues. Only the CDR3 region is kept as DNA, spanning 33 bases read in frame from base 1. The V end loses 5 bases and the J end loses 7 bases, and a stretch of 8 bases separates them. For CDR1 and CDR2, the germline V gene lists MDHEN and SYDVKM. The CDR3 regions of human TCRbeta chains were analyzed by immunosequencing. In the paper's pipeline: Repertoire TCRs were checked for matches against a reference library of SARS-CoV-2-specific TCRs that had been generated using the MIRA antigen-specificity platform. Breadth was defined as the fraction of unique TCRs that were SARS-CoV-2-associated. Depth was defined as the fraction of total T cells that were SARS-CoV-2-associated. Using the MIRA data, each spike-specific TCR was mapped to the spike region that the TCR reacts to and placed in a CD4 or CD8 class. Log10-transformed breadth and depth values were compared by one-way ANOVA with Sidak's multiple comparisons tests. TCRdb holds this immuneACCESS table with in-frame rearrangements only. Some clones are missing; in checked studies, unresolved V genes explain under half, and the rest has no known cause. The V and J calls and clone size come from that table; D and trimming were worked out from the DNA. In all, the sample holds fewer than 120,000 clones, and 92% of those were seen once. 2.5% of the sample is in the top ten clones.

Reading the label with the study, this specimen's time point is: about 28 days (+/-7) after the second vaccine dose. AZD1222 recipients with second doses at about 4 weeks or about 12 weeks were pooled, because spike-specific TCR depth and breadth did not differ between schedules. The vaccinee samples were drawn from two UK trials, COV001 and COV002, one of which was a single-blind randomized controlled phase 2/3 trial testing AZD1222 (ChAdOx1 nCoV-19) in healthy adults. For TCRbeta chain sequencing, PBMC samples from trial participants were taken at day 0 and at day 28 after the second dose. The source of this sequence is an adult who received the AZD1222 COVID-19 vaccine. Here the chain combines TRBV28 and TRBJ1-1, with no D gene named confidently. The sample here was peripheral blood, taken 28 days after the second AZD1222 dose. The DNA reads as follows: TGTGCCAGCAGTAGCGGGAATGAAGCTTTCTTT. It translates as CASSSGNEAFF.